This T cell receptor beta chain was sequenced for a study of healthy donors' naive CD4 and CD8 T cells. Each TCR library used approximately 500 ng of total RNA and a linear amplification protocol. TCRdb used MiXCR to reprocess the reads, holding one entry per CDR3 protein. The profile shows about 200,000 distinct CDR3 sequences, 74% of them singletons. Per the germline V gene, CDR1 is MNHEY and CDR2 is SVGAGI. Trimming took 2 bases from V and 1 from J, leaving 5 bases between them. The CDR3 loop spans 14 amino acids. This chain connects TRBV6-5 to TRBJ2-2, with D perhaps TRBD1 (5 bases). Source material: naive CD4+ and CD8+ T cells sorted from blood, pooled from several donors. The TCR comes from a pool of human donors in good health; the sample pools cells from several healthy donors. This CDR3 reads CASSYDRNTGELFF. CDR3 nucleotides: TGTGCCAGCAGTTACGACAGGAACACCGGGGAGCTGTTTTTT.